Below, 24 T cell receptor beta chains from the same sample are listed, as sequenced in a study of blood T cell repertoires in COVID-19. Data came from immunoSEQ multiplex PCR; TCRdb stores just in-frame clones and leaves some out. The sample records under 250,000 clones, about nine tenths being singletons. Specimen: PBMCs or T cells enriched from blood (not recorded which). All receptors come from a middle-aged man who had recovered from COVID-19.

The gene calls are TRBV14 and TRBJ1-2; D ambiguous. The CDR3 sequence is 13 residues long. Germline CDR1 and CDR2: SGHDN and FVKESK. The V and J ends lost 4 bases and 7 bases respectively, with 13 bases between them. The CDR3 spells CASSPRSDLGYTF. The CDR3 bases are TGTGCCAGCAGCCCCCGCAGCGATCTTGGCTACACCTTC.

The rearrangement joins TRBV5-8 to TRBJ2-7; 8 positions match TRBD1. Germline CDR1 reads SGHTS; CDR2 reads YDEGEE. Trimming removed 7 bases from V and 2 bases from J; junction bases left unmatched: 14. The CDR3 length is 16 residues. The CDR3 region is CASSRTGTSVPYEQYF. CDR3 sequence (DNA): TGTGCCAGCTCTAGGACAGGGACATCAGTTCCCTACGAGCAGTACTTC.

The V gene is TRBV3-1 (or the pseudogene TRBV3-2), the J gene TRBJ1-2, with a tentative D call TRBD1 (5 bases). V lost 11 bases, J lost 3 bases, and 19 bases lay in between. In germline, CDR1 is LGHDT, CDR2 YNNKEL (reference sequence). This CDR3 has 14 residues. The CDR3 sequence: CAASGGFGYYGYTF. The DNA of the CDR3 is TGTGCCGCCTCGGGGGGATTCGGGTACTATGGCTACACCTTC.

J is TRBJ2-7 and V is TRBV5-5, with D tentatively TRBD2 (5 bases). CDR1 is SGHKS and CDR2 is YYEKEE in the germline V gene (reference sequence). CDR3 length: 13 amino acids. Trimming took off 1 base at V and 5 bases at J, with 10 bases between the two ends. The CDR3 coding sequence is TGTGCCAGCAGCTTGTTGGGAGCGGACGAGCAGTACTTC. Translated: CASSLLGADEQYF.

The gene calls are TRBV5-1 and TRBJ1-1, with TRBD1 as a possible D gene (5 bases). In germline, CDR1 is SGHRS, CDR2 YFSETQ. The CDR3 loop spans 15 amino acids. Trimming took off 2 bases at V and 1 base at J, with 12 bases between the two ends. CDR3 DNA sequence: TGCGCCAGCAGCTTCGGTTCAGGGTCGAACACTGAAGCTTTCTTT. Its protein product is CASSFGSGSNTEAFF.

The chain combines TRBV18 with TRBJ2-3, with D hard to call. This CDR3 region has 12 residues. The germline V and J ends were trimmed by 4 bases and 1 base, with 3 bases remaining between them. CDR1 KGHSH and CDR2 LQKENI come from the germline V gene. CDR3 region: CASSLGTDTQYF. The DNA of the CDR3 is TGTGCCAGCTCACTCGGCACAGATACGCAGTATTTT.

In nucleotides, the CDR3 is TGTGCCAGCAGCGTAGGGCTAGCGGGGGTCCAAGAGACCCAGTACTTC. It codes for CASSVGLAGVQETQYF. This chain uses TRBV9 with TRBJ2-5; 10 bases map to TRBD2. The CDR3 is 16 residues long. The V and J ends lost 0 bases and 1 base, in that order; junction bases with no gene match: 3. Germline loops: CDR1 SGDLS, CDR2 YYNGEE.

The chain carries TRBV11-2 and TRBJ1-1; no firm D call. V was trimmed by 1 base and J by 0 bases, leaving 9 bases between them. The CDR3 totals 15 residues. Germline-derived CDR1 and CDR2 are SGHAT and FQNNGV. This CDR3 is CASSLVAGMNTEAFF. In DNA form, the CDR3 reads TGTGCCAGCAGCTTAGTAGCGGGCATGAACACTGAAGCTTTCTTT.

V gene TRBV28 combines with J gene TRBJ2-3; 9 bases line up with TRBD2. This CDR3 spans 16 amino acids. The J segment lost 2 bases and the V segment lost 1 base, leaving 4 bases of the junction unmatched. From germline, CDR1 is MDHEN and CDR2 SYDVKM. CDR3 sequence (DNA): TGTGCCAGCAGTTTATTCGCGGGGGGGGACACAGATACGCAGTATTTT. Its protein is CASSLFAGGDTDTQYF.

V is TRBV25-1 and J is TRBJ1-3; D call uncertain. This CDR3 region has 15 residues. Germline values: CDR1 MGHDK, CDR2 SYGVNS. Trimming shortened V by 1 base and J by 0 bases, and 7 bases separated the two germline ends. The CDR3 nucleotides are TGTGCCAGCAGTGAATTCGGGTACTCTGGAAACACCATATATTTT. This encodes CASSEFGYSGNTIYF. The complete variable domain, with remaining parts taken from reference TRBV25-1 and TRBJ1-3, reads EADIYQTPRYLVIGTGKKITLECSQTMGHDKMYWYQQDPGMELHLIHYSYGVNSTEKGDLSSESTVSRIRTEHFPLTLESARPSHTSQYLCASSEFGYSGNTIYFGEGSWLTVV.

The chain recombines TRBV29-1 with TRBJ2-1; 7 positions match TRBD1. The CDR3 is 13 amino acids. The V gene end was trimmed by 7 bases and the J gene end by 3 bases; junction bases not matched to a gene: 6. The germline gives CDR1 SQVTM, CDR2 ANQGSEA. This CDR3 is CSATGDSYNEQFF. In DNA form, the CDR3 reads TGCAGCGCCACCGGGGACAGCTACAATGAGCAGTTCTTC.

This sequence joins TRBV13 and TRBJ2-1; a weak D match, TRBD1 (6 bases). This CDR3 region has 16 residues. CDR1 is PRHDT, CDR2 FYEKMQ, per germline (reference sequence). V was clipped by 5 bases and J by 0 bases, with 14 bases between them. CDR3 amino acids: CASSQGGKSSYNEQFF. Written as DNA, the CDR3 is TGTGCCAGCAGCCAAGGGGGTAAAAGCTCCTACAATGAGCAGTTCTTC.

The V call is TRBV7-9, the J call TRBJ2-7; 8 bases agree with TRBD1. The CDR3 spans 15 residues. Germline values: CDR1 SEHNR, CDR2 FQNEAQ (reference sequence). With 1 base clipped from V and 4 bases from J, the junction kept 6 bases outside the gene matches. CDR3 region: CASSLGQGATYEQYF. The DNA for the CDR3 is TGTGCCAGCAGCTTAGGGCAGGGGGCGACTTACGAGCAGTACTTC.

This clone is a singleton in its sample. This rearrangement joins TRBV12-3 or TRBV12-4 to TRBJ2-7, with TRBD1 as a possible D gene (6 bases). CDR3 size: 12 residues. V dropped 5 bases and J dropped 2 bases, with 7 bases sitting between them. CDR3 bases: TGTGCCAGCAGTCAGGGGCCCTACGAGCAGTACTTC. This sequence encodes CASSQGPYEQYF.

This chain uses TRBV6-5 with TRBJ2-1; 7 bases are a match to TRBD2. Unmatched junction bases numbered 7, after V lost 7 bases and J lost 1 base. Germline V gives CDR1 MNHEY, CDR2 SVGAGI. This CDR3 is 15 amino acids long. DNA for the CDR3: TGTGCCAGCATTTGGACTAGTAGGTCCTACAATGAGCAGTTCTTC. This sequence encodes CASIWTSRSYNEQFF.

CDR3 loop: CASSDPTYEQYF. For the CDR3, the DNA is TGTGCCAGCAGTGACCCTACCTACGAGCAGTACTTC. The chain combines TRBV6-4 with TRBJ2-7; D not resolved. CDR1 and CDR2 from the germline V gene are MRHNA and SNTAGT. V lost 2 bases and J lost 2, with 4 bases in between. CDR3 size: 12 residues.

The genes are TRBV12-3 or TRBV12-4 and TRBJ2-1; D is ambiguous. Between the trimmed V and J ends, which lost 7 bases and 9 bases, there was a span of 10 bases. There are 11 residues in the CDR3. For the CDR3, the DNA is TGTGCCAGCACTCAGTCAGTTGAGCAGTTCTTC. Its protein is CASTQSVEQFF.

V gene TRBV27 combines with J gene TRBJ1-4; D gene ambiguous. The V end was cut by 3 bases, the J end by 10 bases, with 12 bases between. This CDR3 is 13 amino acids long. Germline CDR1 reads MNHEY; CDR2 reads SMNVEV (reference sequence). For the CDR3, the DNA is TGTGCCAGCAGTTTTTCGGGTTTCGGAAAACTGTTTTTT. Translating gives CASSFSGFGKLFF.

The chain links TRBV19 to TRBJ2-2, with D possibly matching TRBD2 (6 bases). Germline values: CDR1 LNHDA, CDR2 SQIVND (reference sequence). The CDR3 totals 14 residues. V lost 7 bases, J lost 6 bases, and 15 bases lay in between. The CDR3 here is CASMPVGEAGELFF. CDR3 sequence (DNA): TGTGCCAGTATGCCGGTTGGGGAGGCCGGGGAGCTGTTTTTT. The full variable domain, its missing parts supplied by reference TRBV19 and TRBJ2-2, is DGGITQSPKYLFRKEGQNVTLSCEQNLNHDAMYWYRQDPGQGLRLIYYSQIVNDFQKGDIAEGYSVSREKKESFPLTVTSAQKNPTAFYLCASMPVGEAGELFFGEGSRLTVL.

The V gene is TRBV5-6, the J gene TRBJ1-2; perhaps TRBD1 as D (5 bases). The CDR3 totals 12 residues. Germline CDR1 and CDR2: SGHDT and YYEEEE. Trimming cost V 7 bases and J 4 bases, with 11 bases left between them. The CDR3 sequence is CASGRQIYGYTF. DNA of the CDR3: TGTGCCAGCGGTAGACAGATCTATGGCTACACCTTC.

The chain carries TRBV7-9 and TRBJ1-2; D is perhaps TRBD1 (6 bases). CDR3 size: 13 residues. Germline V gene sequence: CDR1 SEHNR, CDR2 FQNEAQ (reference sequence). Trimming removed 4 bases at V and 6 bases at J, with 12 bases between. The CDR3 is CASSYQGPHGYTF. CDR3 in DNA: TGTGCCAGCAGCTACCAGGGGCCCCATGGCTACACCTTC.

V and J are TRBV6-5 and TRBJ1-2; weak D call: TRBD1 (5 bases). CDR1 MNHEY and CDR2 SVGAGI come from the germline V gene. This CDR3 has 14 amino acids. V gave up 10 bases and J gave up 0 bases, with 15 bases separating them. The CDR3 nucleotides are TGTGCCATCTGGAGGGCACAGGCTAACTATGGCTACACCTTC. It specifies CAIWRAQANYGYTF.

CDR3 loop: CASSLSSTGYTF. CDR3 bases: TGTGCCAGCAGTTTATCCAGTACTGGCTACACCTTC. The V and J genes are TRBV28 and TRBJ1-2; no definite D call. This CDR3 region has 12 residues. The V end lost 1 base, the J end lost 7 bases, and 7 bases lay between the germline ends. Germline V lookup: CDR1 MDHEN, CDR2 SYDVKM.

The chain links TRBV27 to TRBJ1-4, with D unresolved. With 3 bases removed from V and 6 bases from J, the gap between germline ends came to 14 bases. The CDR3 is made up of 15 amino acids. Germline values: CDR1 MNHEY, CDR2 SMNVEV (reference sequence). In nucleotides, the CDR3 is TGTGCCAGCAGTTTCACAACGTCAGCGCATGAAAAACTGTTTTTT. This gives the protein CASSFTTSAHEKLFF.